The rows below give T cell receptor beta chains drawn from one sample of a study of patients with pleural tuberculosis. TCRdb passed the reads through MiXCR, listing each CDR3 protein once. This table has about 29,000 distinct CDR3 sequences, about a sixth appearing once. The sample taken for sequencing was peripheral blood. The receptors derive from a human donor with pleural tuberculosis. Both conserved end residues are part of each CDR3. The D gene is left open where the match is weak. Clone sizes are given selectively: once, few, many, or a class where the clone is expanded.

d_call j_call v_call clone_size cdr3_aa cdr3_nt
- TRBJ1-1 TRBV24-1 many CATSDNDRRSEAFF TGTGCCACCAGTGACAACGACAGGAGGTCTGAAGCTTTCTTT
TRBD1 TRBJ1-6 TRBV2 many CASSTGDSPLHF TGTGCCAGCAGTACAGGGGATTCACCCCTCCACTTT
- TRBJ2-7 TRBV6-6 many CASSYSPGTDSYEQYF TGTGCCAGCAGTTACTCGCCAGGGACGGACTCCTACGAGCAGTACTTC
- TRBJ1-1 TRBV9 many CASSSRIENTEAFF TGTGCCAGCAGCTCTAGAATTGAGAACACTGAAGCTTTCTTT
- TRBJ2-7 TRBV19 many CASRRTPYYEQYF TGTGCCAGTAGGAGGACCCCCTACTACGAGCAGTACTTC
TRBD1 TRBJ2-5 TRBV5-1 many CASSLRGTEETQYF TGCGCCAGCAGCTTGAGGGGGACAGAAGAGACCCAGTACTTC
TRBD2 TRBJ2-1 TRBV7-9 many CASSLARSGHYNEQFF TGTGCCAGCAGCTTAGCTCGTAGCGGGCACTACAATGAGCAGTTCTTC
TRBD1 TRBJ1-2 TRBV7-8 - CASRGGTGVLGYTF TGTGCCAGCAGAGGCGGGACAGGGGTTTTGGGCTACACCTTC
- TRBJ1-1 TRBV28 many CASSPEGGRYTEAFF TGTGCCAGCAGTCCGGAAGGGGGGAGGTACACTGAAGCTTTCTTT
- TRBJ2-7 TRBV29-1 many CSVEASYEQYF TGCAGCGTTGAAGCTTCCTACGAGCAGTACTTC
TRBD2 TRBJ2-7 TRBV7-2 many CASSFGLAGSYEQYF TGTGCCAGCAGCTTCGGACTAGCGGGGAGTTACGAGCAGTACTTC
- TRBJ2-3 TRBV20-1 many CSASTRQRTDTQYF TGCAGTGCTAGTACTCGGCAGCGCACAGATACGCAGTATTTT
TRBD1 TRBJ1-2 TRBV7-9 many CASSPGGAYYGYTF TGTGCCAGCAGCCCAGGGGGCGCGTACTATGGCTACACCTTC
- TRBJ2-6 TRBV6-1 many CASSDQLFSGANVLTF TGTGCCAGCAGTGATCAACTCTTCTCTGGGGCCAACGTCCTGACTTTC
- TRBJ2-7 TRBV12-3/TRBV12-4 many CASSFGSSYEQYF TGTGCCAGCAGTTTCGGAAGCTCCTACGAGCAGTACTTC
- TRBJ2-1 TRBV6-1 many CASSLLADNLHNEQFF TGTGCCAGCAGTCTCTTAGCGGATAACCTTCACAATGAGCAGTTCTTC
- TRBJ2-3 TRBV29-1 many CSVARGADTQYF TGCAGCGTTGCCAGGGGAGCAGATACGCAGTATTTT
- TRBJ2-3 TRBV7-8 many CASSLARGSRNTDTQYF TGTGCCAGCAGCTTAGCGAGGGGATCCCGAAACACAGATACGCAGTATTTT
TRBD1 TRBJ1-1 TRBV3-1 many CASSLARRGLGTEAFF TGTGCCAGCAGCCTCGCCAGGAGGGGGCTCGGAACTGAAGCTTTCTTT
- TRBJ1-5 TRBV12-3/TRBV12-4 many CASSLGDNQPQHF TGTGCCAGCAGCCTAGGGGACAATCAGCCCCAGCATTTT
- TRBJ2-7 TRBV20-1 many CSAGPGSYEQYF TGCAGTGCTGGGCCCGGGTCCTACGAGCAGTACTTC
TRBD2 TRBJ2-5 TRBV20-1 many CSARDVVAGGGETQYF TGCAGTGCTAGAGATGTGGTAGCGGGGGGAGGAGAGACCCAGTACTTC
TRBD1 TRBJ2-5 TRBV30 many CAWRLQGARETQYF TGTGCCTGGAGGTTACAGGGGGCGAGGGAGACCCAGTACTTC
TRBD1 TRBJ2-7 TRBV5-4 - CASRTGTASYEQYF TGTGCCAGCAGAACCGGGACAGCGTCCTACGAGCAGTACTTC
- TRBJ1-1 TRBV20-1 medium-sized CSARRGGNTEAFF TGCAGTGCGCGGCGGGGGGGGAACACTGAAGCTTTCTTT
- TRBJ2-7 TRBV20-1 - CGAIGTDPYEQYF TGCGGTGCTATTGGGACTGACCCTTACGAGCAGTACTTC
TRBD1 TRBJ1-5 TRBV12-3/TRBV12-4 many CASSLTGGQPQHF TGTGCCAGCAGTTTAACAGGGGGACAGCCCCAGCATTTT
- TRBJ2-1 TRBV4-2 many CASSQGLGSYNEQFF TGTGCCAGCAGCCAAGGCCTAGGTTCCTACAATGAGCAGTTCTTC
- TRBJ1-1 TRBV14 - CAGSLGITEAFF TGTGCCGGCAGCCTAGGTATCACTGAAGCTTTCTTT
- TRBJ2-5 TRBV6-6 many CASSLIQETQYF TGTGCCAGCAGTTTGATCCAAGAGACCCAGTACTTC
TRBD2 TRBJ2-1 TRBV19 many CASSIGLAGNEQFF TGTGCCAGTAGTATCGGACTAGCGGGAAACGAGCAGTTCTTC
- TRBJ1-1 TRBV27 medium-sized CASHAIPPGVAEAFF TGTGCCAGCCACGCTATCCCCCCAGGGGTGGCTGAAGCTTTCTTT
- TRBJ2-5 TRBV12-3/TRBV12-4 few CASSFSETQYF TGTGCCAGCAGTTTCTCGGAGACCCAGTACTTC
TRBD2 TRBJ2-1 TRBV3-1 many CASSRETSGSGGEQFF TGTGCCAGCAGCCGGGAGACTAGCGGGAGCGGGGGTGAGCAGTTCTTC
- TRBJ1-5 TRBV28 many CASSNRVPGQPQHF TGTGCCAGCAGTAACAGGGTCCCGGGACAGCCCCAGCATTTT
- TRBJ1-3 TRBV30 many CAWSYGSSFGNTIYF TGTGCCTGGAGTTACGGAAGTTCTTTCGGAAACACCATATATTTT
- TRBJ1-1 TRBV2 - CASSKLRARMNTEAFF TGTGCCAGCAGTAAATTAAGGGCTCGGATGAACACTGAAGCTTTCTTT
TRBD1 TRBJ2-1 TRBV7-2 many CASSPTGGEYEQFF TGTGCCAGCAGCCCGACAGGGGGCGAGTATGAGCAGTTCTTC
- TRBJ2-3 TRBV3-1 many CASSHPGRLTDTQYF TGTGCCAGCAGCCATCCGGGACGGCTCACAGATACGCAGTATTTT
- TRBJ1-2 TRBV6-1 many CASSPGQFYGYTF TGTGCCAGCAGTCCTGGACAGTTCTATGGCTACACCTTC
- TRBJ2-1 TRBV15 once CATSSLSLSPTNEQFF TGTGCCACCAGCAGCTTATCCCTTAGTCCAACCAATGAGCAGTTCTTC
- TRBJ1-1 TRBV11-2 - CAISRVTEAFF TGTGCCATCAGCCGGGTCACTGAAGCTTTCTTT
- TRBJ1-1 TRBV30 few CAWSETGMNTEAFF TGTGCCTGGAGCGAAACTGGGATGAACACTGAAGCTTTCTTT
- TRBJ2-3 TRBV4-2 once CASSQDLARGLHTQYF TGTGCCAGCAGCCAAGATTTAGCAAGGGGCCTACATACGCAGTATTTT
TRBD1 TRBJ1-2 TRBV15 many CATSRSGQGVLYGYTF TGTGCCACCAGCAGATCCGGACAGGGAGTCCTCTATGGCTACACCTTC